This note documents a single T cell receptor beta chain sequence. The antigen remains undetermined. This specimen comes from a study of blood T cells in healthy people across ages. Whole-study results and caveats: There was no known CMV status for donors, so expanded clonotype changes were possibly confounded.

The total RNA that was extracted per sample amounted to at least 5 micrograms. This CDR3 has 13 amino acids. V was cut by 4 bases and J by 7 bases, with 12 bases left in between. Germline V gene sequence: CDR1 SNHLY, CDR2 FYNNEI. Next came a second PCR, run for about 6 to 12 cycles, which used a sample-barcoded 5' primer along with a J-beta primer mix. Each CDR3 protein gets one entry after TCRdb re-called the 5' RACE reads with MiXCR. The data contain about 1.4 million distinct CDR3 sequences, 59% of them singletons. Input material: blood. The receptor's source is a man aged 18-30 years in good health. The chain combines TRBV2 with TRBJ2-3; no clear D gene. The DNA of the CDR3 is TGTGCCAGCAGTGGACAAATGGGATATACGCAGTATTTT. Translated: CASSGQMGYTQYF.